This T cell receptor beta chain was identified during a study of blood T cell repertoires in COVID-19 (dated by TCRdb to 2018 to 2021). In the study overall: Samples from collaborators originated in the United States, Italy and Spain and spanned both the acute and convalescent phases of COVID-19. The prospective study material was composed of cDNA or gDNA derived from T cells, B-cell-depleted T cells, or PBMCs. Subjects who had been exposed to COVID-19, were actively infected with it, or had recovered from it provided the deeply sampled blood TCRbeta repertoires that made up the dataset. The repertoires were released in a freely available public database meant as a resource for research on the immune response to SARS-CoV-2. The samples were drawn from two sources: the first 160 participants of the ongoing ImmuneRACE study, and over 950 subjects contributed by 6 global collaborators. A de-identified subject ID, COVID-19 status, age in years and sex were almost always included in the sample metadata. HLA class I and class II types, where available, came from metadata supplied by the sample provider rather than from assay-based typing. Overall study outcomes, separate from this receptor: Clinical and demographic metadata were provided uncurated, with the amount varying by source and participant.

The junction shows trimming of 1 base on V and 6 bases on J, plus 16 bases between the germline ends. The CDR3 measures 16 amino acids from cysteine to phenylalanine. Left in the record is the CDR3 DNA by itself, 48 bases read in frame from the first base. CDR1 KGHDR and CDR2 SFDVKD are derived from the germline V gene. Points on this clone: The clone's antigen remains unknown. No much larger clone exists at a distance of one base, and base qualities are not known.

At one collaborating source in Seattle, patients were enrolled during active infection and were followed longitudinally through the course of disease. Collaborating institutions collected whole blood in K2EDTA tubes following their own protocols. Collaborator samples were shipped for TCRbeta analysis as frozen whole blood, isolated PBMCs, or DNA extracted from either sample type. The immunoSEQ Assay, a bias-controlled multiplex PCR, was used to amplify TCRbeta CDR3 regions from genomic DNA. The original pipeline was this. The number of nucleated cells in each sample was estimated by amplification of reference gene primers within the assay. To quantify the absolute abundance of each unique TCRbeta CDR3 rearrangement, sequence reads were collapsed and filtered. For each sample, productive Simpson clonality was calculated as the square root of Simpson's diversity index across productive rearrangements. Imported from immuneACCESS, the table was reduced by TCRdb to in-frame sequences with V and J called. These copies leave out some clones; in studies compared against another copy, an unresolved V gene accounts for under half, and the cause of the remainder is not known. From that table come the V and J calls and clone size; the DNA was used to work out D and trimming. The sample yields about 100,000 clones; 90% were counted once. Roughly 6.3% of the sample is in the top ten clones.

In this chain, TRBV24-1 is recombined with TRBJ2-3; TRBD1 is possibly the D segment (6 matching bases). This clonotype originated in a man aged 18 to 30 with COVID-19, enrolled during active disease. Input material: peripheral blood. The nucleotides are TGTGCCACCAGTGATTTAGGGCAGGGGATCGGGGATACGCAGTATTTT. It translates as CATSDLGQGIGDTQYF.